This is a list of T cell receptor beta chains from one sample in a study of T cell repertoires in cytomegalovirus infection. One entry per CDR3 protein, called by TCRdb with MiXCR from the reads. Here the sample spans some 700,000 distinct CDR3 sequences, around 31% being singletons. Antigens for these TCRs are unknown. The sample in question was cultured PBMCs, obtained from culture after CMV antigen stimulation. All receptors derive from a human donor in good health (CMV status not recorded). Some clones in this sample may be carry-over from other donors' samples. CDR3s include the opening cysteine and the closing phenylalanine or tryptophan. Each record gives: J gene, D gene, V gene, clone size, CDR3 protein, CDR3 DNA. A D gene is named only where the DNA matches it firmly. Only some rows state a clone size, as once, few, many or a class for expanded clones.

J: TRBJ1-1; D: .; V: TRBV5-1; size: few; CDR3: CASSLGTGAGTEAFF; DNA: TGCGCCAGCAGCTTGGGAACGGGGGCCGGCACTGAAGCTTTCTTT
J: TRBJ2-1; D: .; V: TRBV5-4; size: few; CDR3: CASSEERGPSYNEQFF; DNA: TGTGCCAGCAGCGAAGAACGGGGGCCCTCCTACAATGAGCAGTTCTTC
J: TRBJ1-2; D: .; V: TRBV30; size: .; CDR3: CAWADYYGYTF; DNA: TGTGCCTGGGCGGACTACTATGGCTACACCTTC
J: TRBJ2-6; D: .; V: TRBV2; size: few; CDR3: CASRDGASGANVLTF; DNA: TGTGCCAGCAGGGACGGGGCCTCTGGGGCCAACGTCCTGACTTTC
J: TRBJ2-5; D: .; V: TRBV7-7; size: .; CDR3: CAVDTQYF; DNA: TGTGCCGTGGACACCCAGTACTTC
J: TRBJ2-7; D: .; V: TRBV7-8; size: .; CDR3: CASSLGSGLYEQYF; DNA: TGTGCCAGCAGCTTAGGGTCGGGACTCTACGAGCAGTACTTC
J: TRBJ2-7; D: .; V: TRBV5-1; size: .; CDR3: CASSRGPSGSYEQYF; DNA: TGCGCCAGCTCGAGGGGGCCTAGCGGATCCTACGAGCAGTACTTC
J: TRBJ2-7; D: .; V: TRBV20-1; size: .; CDR3: CSARPGGPGNEQYF; DNA: TGCAGTGCTAGGCCGGGCGGCCCCGGGAACGAGCAGTACTTC
J: TRBJ2-1; D: TRBD2; V: TRBV7-2; size: .; CDR3: CASSAGRGFNEQFF; DNA: TGTGCCAGCAGCGCCGGGCGGGGGTTTAATGAGCAGTTCTTC
J: TRBJ2-7; D: TRBD1; V: TRBV10-2; size: .; CDR3: CASISGGAGYEQYF; DNA: TGCGCCAGCATATCAGGGGGCGCCGGCTACGAGCAGTACTTC
J: TRBJ2-3; D: .; V: TRBV2; size: .; CDR3: CANGGGIPPTDTQYF; DNA: TGTGCCAATGGAGGGGGCATCCCCCCCACAGATACGCAGTATTTT
J: TRBJ2-1; D: .; V: TRBV7-6; size: few; CDR3: CASSPRPTRKPNEQFF; DNA: TGTGCCAGCAGCCCCCGACCGACTAGAAAACCCAATGAGCAGTTCTTC
J: TRBJ2-1; D: TRBD2; V: TRBV12-3/TRBV12-4; size: .; CDR3: CASTKASGGPRGQFF; DNA: TGTGCCAGCACTAAAGCTAGCGGGGGCCCACGGGGGCAGTTCTTC
J: TRBJ2-1; D: TRBD2; V: TRBV12-3/TRBV12-4; size: .; CDR3: CASSLTSKAEQFF; DNA: TGTGCCAGCAGTTTGACTAGCAAAGCTGAGCAGTTCTTC
J: TRBJ2-1; D: TRBD2; V: TRBV6-5; size: .; CDR3: CASSYDSGRKSYNEQFF; DNA: TGTGCCAGCAGTTACGACAGCGGGAGGAAATCCTACAATGAGCAGTTCTTC
J: TRBJ2-2; D: TRBD1; V: TRBV2; size: .; CDR3: CASARGRGTGELFF; DNA: TGTGCCAGCGCCAGGGGGCGAGGCACCGGGGAGCTGTTTTTT
J: TRBJ2-3; D: .; V: TRBV6-1; size: few; CDR3: CASSEVWRAWSTDTQYF; DNA: TGTGCCAGCAGTGAAGTATGGCGAGCCTGGAGCACAGATACGCAGTATTTT
J: TRBJ1-4; D: .; V: TRBV2; size: few; CDR3: CASSEARVRGDFNEKLFF; DNA: TGTGCCAGCAGTGAAGCGCGGGTGAGGGGGGACTTTAATGAAAAACTGTTTTTT
J: TRBJ2-1; D: .; V: TRBV3-1; size: once; CDR3: CASSFRGARNEQFF; DNA: TGTGCCAGCAGCTTTCGGGGGGCCAGAAATGAGCAGTTCTTC
J: TRBJ2-1; D: TRBD1; V: TRBV7-8; size: many; CDR3: CASSLGTGQSSYNEQFF; DNA: TGTGCCAGCAGCTTAGGTACGGGACAGAGCTCCTACAATGAGCAGTTCTTC
J: TRBJ1-2; D: .; V: TRBV5-5; size: .; CDR3: CASSFSVTVTFLYTF; DNA: TGTGCCAGCAGCTTTTCCGTGACAGTTACCTTTCTCTACACCTTC